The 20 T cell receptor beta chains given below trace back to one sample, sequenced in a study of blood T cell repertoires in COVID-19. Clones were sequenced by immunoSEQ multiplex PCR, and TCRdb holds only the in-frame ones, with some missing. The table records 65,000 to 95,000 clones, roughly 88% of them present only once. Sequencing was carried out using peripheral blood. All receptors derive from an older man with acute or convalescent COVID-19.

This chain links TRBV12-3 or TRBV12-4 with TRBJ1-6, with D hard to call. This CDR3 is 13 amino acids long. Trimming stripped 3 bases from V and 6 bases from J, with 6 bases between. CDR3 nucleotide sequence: TGTGCCAGCAGTTTTTTCCTTAATTCACCCCTCCACTTT. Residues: CASSFFLNSPLHF.

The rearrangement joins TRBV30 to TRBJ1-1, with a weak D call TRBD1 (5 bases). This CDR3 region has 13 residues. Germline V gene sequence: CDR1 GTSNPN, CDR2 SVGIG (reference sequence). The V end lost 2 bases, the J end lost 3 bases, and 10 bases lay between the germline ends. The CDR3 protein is CAWSPGLDTEAFF. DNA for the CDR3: TGTGCCTGGAGTCCAGGGTTGGACACTGAAGCTTTCTTT.

The CDR3 DNA is TGTGCCAGCAGGCCTCCTCCCGGGACAGGGGGGATTAGCAATCAGCCCCAGCATTTT. It is translated as CASRPPPGTGGISNQPQHF. The chain has TRBV6-2 or TRBV6-3 and TRBJ1-5; 11 nucleotides agree with TRBD1. With V trimmed by 6 bases and J by 0 bases, 13 bases remained unmatched. Germline assignment: CDR1 MNHEY and CDR2 SVGEGT. This CDR3 has 19 amino acids.

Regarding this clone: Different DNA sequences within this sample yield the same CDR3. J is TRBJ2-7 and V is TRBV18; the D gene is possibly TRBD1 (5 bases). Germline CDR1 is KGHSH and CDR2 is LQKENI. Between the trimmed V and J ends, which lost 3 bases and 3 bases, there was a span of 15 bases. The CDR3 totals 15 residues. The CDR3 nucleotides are TGTGCCAGCTCACCGCCGGGCAGGGCGCTCTACGAGCAGTACTTC. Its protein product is CASSPPGRALYEQYF.

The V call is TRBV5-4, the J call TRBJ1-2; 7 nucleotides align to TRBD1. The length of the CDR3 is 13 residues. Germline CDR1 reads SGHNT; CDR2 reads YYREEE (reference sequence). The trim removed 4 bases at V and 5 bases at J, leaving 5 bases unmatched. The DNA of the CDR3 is TGTGCCAGCAGCGAGACAGGGCAATATGGCTACACCTTC. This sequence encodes CASSETGQYGYTF.

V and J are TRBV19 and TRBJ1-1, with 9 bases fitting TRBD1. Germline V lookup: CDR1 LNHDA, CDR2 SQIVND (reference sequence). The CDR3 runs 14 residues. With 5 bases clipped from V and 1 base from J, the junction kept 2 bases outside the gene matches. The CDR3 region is CASSAGQGNTEAFF. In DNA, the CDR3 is TGTGCCAGTAGTGCGGGACAGGGGAACACTGAAGCTTTCTTT.

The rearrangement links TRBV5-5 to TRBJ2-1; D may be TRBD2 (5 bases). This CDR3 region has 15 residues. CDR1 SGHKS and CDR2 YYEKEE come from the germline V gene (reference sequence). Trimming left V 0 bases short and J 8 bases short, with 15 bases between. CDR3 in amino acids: CASSLGTLTGDEQFF. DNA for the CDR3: TGTGCCAGCAGCTTGGGGACTCTCACGGGCGATGAGCAGTTCTTC. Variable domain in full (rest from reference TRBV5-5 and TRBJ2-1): DAGVTQSPTHLIKTRGQQVTLRCSPISGHKSVSWYQQVLGQGPQFIFQYYEKEERGRGNFPDRFSARQFPNYSSELNVNALLLGDSALYLCASSLGTLTGDEQFFGPGTRLTVL.

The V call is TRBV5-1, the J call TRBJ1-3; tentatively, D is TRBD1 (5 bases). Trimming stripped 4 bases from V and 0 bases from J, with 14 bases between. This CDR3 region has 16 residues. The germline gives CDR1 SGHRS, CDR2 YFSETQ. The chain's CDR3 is CASSGDSLSSGNTIYF. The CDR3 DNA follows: TGCGCCAGCAGCGGAGACAGCCTTAGCTCTGGAAACACCATATATTTT.

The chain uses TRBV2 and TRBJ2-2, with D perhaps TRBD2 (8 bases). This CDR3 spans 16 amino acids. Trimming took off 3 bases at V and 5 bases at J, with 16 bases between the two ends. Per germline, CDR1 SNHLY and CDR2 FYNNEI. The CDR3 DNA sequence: TGTGCCAGCAGTGACCCCGGGAGGGGGCGGACCGGGGAGCTGTTTTTT. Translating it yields CASSDPGRGRTGELFF.

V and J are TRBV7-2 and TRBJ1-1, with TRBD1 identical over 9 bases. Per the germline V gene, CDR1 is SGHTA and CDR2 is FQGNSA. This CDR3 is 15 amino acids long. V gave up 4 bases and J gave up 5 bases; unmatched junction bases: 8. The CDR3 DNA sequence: TGTGCCAGCAGCTCAGGGACAGGGAGTAAGACTGAAGCTTTCTTT. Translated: CASSSGTGSKTEAFF. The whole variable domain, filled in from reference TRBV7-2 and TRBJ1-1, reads GAGVSQSPSNKVTEKGKDVELRCDPISGHTALYWYRQSLGQGLEFLIYFQGNSAPDKSGLPSDRFSAERTGGSVSTLTIQRTQQEDSAVYLCASSSGTGSKTEAFFGQGTRLTVV.

CDR3 in amino acids: CASSQDHSVTGELFF. The CDR3, as DNA: TGCGCCAGCAGCCAAGATCATTCGGTTACCGGGGAGCTGTTTTTT. The J gene is TRBJ2-2, the V gene TRBV4-3; D is undetermined. The CDR3 is 15 residues long. V was shortened by 0 bases and J by 5 bases, with 10 bases between the two germline ends. Germline CDR1 is LGHNA and CDR2 is YSLEER.

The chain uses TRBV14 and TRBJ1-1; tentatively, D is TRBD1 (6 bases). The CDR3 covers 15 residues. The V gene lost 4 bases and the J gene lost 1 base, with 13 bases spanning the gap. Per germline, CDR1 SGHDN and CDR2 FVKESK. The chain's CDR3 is CASSPRQAANTEAFF. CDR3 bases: TGTGCCAGCAGCCCCAGACAGGCCGCGAACACTGAAGCTTTCTTT. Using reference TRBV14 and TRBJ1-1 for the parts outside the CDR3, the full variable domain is EAGVTQFPSHSVIEKGQTVTLRCDPISGHDNLYWYRRVMGKEIKFLLHFVKESKQDESGMPNNRFLAERTGGTYSTLKVQPAELEDSGVYFCASSPRQAANTEAFFGQGTRLTVV.

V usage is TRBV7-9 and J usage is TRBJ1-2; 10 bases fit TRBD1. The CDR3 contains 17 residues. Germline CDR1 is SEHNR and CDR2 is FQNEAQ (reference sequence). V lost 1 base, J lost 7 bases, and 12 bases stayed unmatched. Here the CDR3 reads CASSLGGQGVTKSGYTF. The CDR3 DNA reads TGTGCCAGCAGCTTAGGCGGACAGGGGGTAACGAAGAGTGGCTACACCTTC.

The CDR3 loop is CASSLAPVPSSYEQYF. The CDR3 DNA is TGTGCCAGCAGCTTAGCCCCGGTCCCGAGCTCCTACGAGCAGTACTTC. The rearrangement joins TRBV7-6 to TRBJ2-7; D gene unclear. Germline CDR1 reads SGHVS; CDR2 reads FNYEAQ. V lost 0 bases and J lost 0, with 12 bases in between. This CDR3 contains 16 residues.

CDR3 DNA sequence: TGTGCCAGCAGCTTGATGGCCAGCTCTGGAAACACCATATATTTT. Amino acid sequence: CASSLMASSGNTIYF. The chain joins TRBV7-9 to TRBJ1-3; D is uncertain. The CDR3 sequence is 15 residues long. The germline V gene has CDR1 SEHNR and CDR2 FQNEAQ (reference sequence). V was cut by 3 bases and J by 0 bases, with 9 bases left in between. Filled out from reference TRBV7-9 and TRBJ1-3, the complete variable domain reads DTGVSQNPRHKITKRGQNVTFRCDPISEHNRLYWYRQTLGQGPEFLTYFQNEAQLEKSRLLSDRFSAERPKGSFSTLEIQRTEQGDSAMYLCASSLMASSGNTIYFGEGSWLTVV.

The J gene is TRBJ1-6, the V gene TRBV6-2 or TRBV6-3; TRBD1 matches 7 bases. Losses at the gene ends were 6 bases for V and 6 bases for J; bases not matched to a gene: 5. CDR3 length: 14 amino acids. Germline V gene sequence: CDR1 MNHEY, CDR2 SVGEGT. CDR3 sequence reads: CASSSGGGNSPLHF. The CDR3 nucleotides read TGTGCCAGCAGCTCAGGGGGTGGTAATTCACCCCTCCACTTT.

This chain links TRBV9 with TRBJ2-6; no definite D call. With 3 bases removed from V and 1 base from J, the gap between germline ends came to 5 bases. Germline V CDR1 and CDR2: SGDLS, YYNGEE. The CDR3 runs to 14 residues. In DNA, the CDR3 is TGTGCCAGCAGCGATCGTTCTGGGGCCAACGTCCTGACTTTC. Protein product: CASSDRSGANVLTF.

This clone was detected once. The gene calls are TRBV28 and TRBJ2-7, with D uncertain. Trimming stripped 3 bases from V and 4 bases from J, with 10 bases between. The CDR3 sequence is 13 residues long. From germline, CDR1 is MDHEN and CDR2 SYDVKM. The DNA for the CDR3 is TGTGCCAGCAGTTTTCTCGAGGCATACGAGCAGTACTTC. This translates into CASSFLEAYEQYF.

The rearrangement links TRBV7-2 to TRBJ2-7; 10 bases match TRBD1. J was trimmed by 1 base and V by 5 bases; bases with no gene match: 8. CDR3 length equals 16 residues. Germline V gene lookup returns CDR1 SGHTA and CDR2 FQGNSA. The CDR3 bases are TGTGCCAGCAGCCAAAGAGACAGGGGGCGATCCTACGAGCAGTACTTC. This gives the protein CASSQRDRGRSYEQYF.

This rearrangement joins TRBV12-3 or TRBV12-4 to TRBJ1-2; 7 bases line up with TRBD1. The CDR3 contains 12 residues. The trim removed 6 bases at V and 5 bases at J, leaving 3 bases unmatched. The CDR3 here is CASSLQGYGYTF. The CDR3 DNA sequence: TGTGCCAGCAGCCTACAGGGGTATGGCTACACCTTC.